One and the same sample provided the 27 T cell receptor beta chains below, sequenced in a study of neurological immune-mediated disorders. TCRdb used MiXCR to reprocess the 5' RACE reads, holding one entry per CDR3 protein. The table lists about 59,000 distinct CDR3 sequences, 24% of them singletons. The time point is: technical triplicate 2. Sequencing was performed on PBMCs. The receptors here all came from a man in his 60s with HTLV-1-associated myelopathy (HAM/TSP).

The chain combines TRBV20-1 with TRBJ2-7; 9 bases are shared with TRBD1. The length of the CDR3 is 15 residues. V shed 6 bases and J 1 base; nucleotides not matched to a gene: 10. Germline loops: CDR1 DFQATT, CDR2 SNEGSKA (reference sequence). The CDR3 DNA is TGCAGTGCCCCGGAGACAGGGGGGAGTTCCTACGAGCAGTACTTC. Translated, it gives CSAPETGGSSYEQYF.

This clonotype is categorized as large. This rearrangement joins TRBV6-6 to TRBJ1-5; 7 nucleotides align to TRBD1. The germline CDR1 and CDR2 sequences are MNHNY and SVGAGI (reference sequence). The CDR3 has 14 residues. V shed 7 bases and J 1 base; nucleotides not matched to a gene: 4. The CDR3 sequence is CASNTGDSNQPQHF. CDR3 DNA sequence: TGTGCCAGCAATACAGGGGACAGCAATCAGCCCCAGCATTTT.

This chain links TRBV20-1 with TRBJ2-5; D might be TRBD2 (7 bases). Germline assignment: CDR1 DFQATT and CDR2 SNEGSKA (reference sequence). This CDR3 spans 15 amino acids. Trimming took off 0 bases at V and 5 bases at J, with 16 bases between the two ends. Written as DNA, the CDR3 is TGCAGTGCTAGAGATTGGGGGAGGGGGTATGAGACCCAGTACTTC. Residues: CSARDWGRGYETQYF.

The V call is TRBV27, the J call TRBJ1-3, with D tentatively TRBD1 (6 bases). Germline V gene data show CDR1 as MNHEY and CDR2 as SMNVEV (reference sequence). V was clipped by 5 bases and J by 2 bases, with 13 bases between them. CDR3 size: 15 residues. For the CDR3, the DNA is TGTGCCAGCAGTACCTCAGGGGTACCTGGAAACACCATATATTTT. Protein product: CASSTSGVPGNTIYF.

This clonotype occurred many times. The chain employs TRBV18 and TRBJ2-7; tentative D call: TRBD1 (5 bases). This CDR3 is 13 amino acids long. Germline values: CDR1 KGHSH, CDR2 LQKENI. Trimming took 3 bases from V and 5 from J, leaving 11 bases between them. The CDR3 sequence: CASSPGQGNEQYF. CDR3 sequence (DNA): TGTGCCAGCTCACCTGGGCAGGGTAACGAGCAGTACTTC.

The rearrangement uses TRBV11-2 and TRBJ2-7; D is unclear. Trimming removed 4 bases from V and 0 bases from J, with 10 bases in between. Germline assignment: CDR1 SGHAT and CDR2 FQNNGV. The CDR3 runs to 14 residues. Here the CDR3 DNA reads TGTGCCAGCAGCTGGGGATCCCCCTCCTACGAGCAGTACTTC. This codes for CASSWGSPSYEQYF.

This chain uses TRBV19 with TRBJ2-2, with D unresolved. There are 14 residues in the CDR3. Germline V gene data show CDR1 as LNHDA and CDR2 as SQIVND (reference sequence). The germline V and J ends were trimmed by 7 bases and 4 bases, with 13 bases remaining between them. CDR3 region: CASTDPQVTGELFF. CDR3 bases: TGTGCCAGTACGGATCCCCAGGTCACCGGGGAGCTGTTTTTT.

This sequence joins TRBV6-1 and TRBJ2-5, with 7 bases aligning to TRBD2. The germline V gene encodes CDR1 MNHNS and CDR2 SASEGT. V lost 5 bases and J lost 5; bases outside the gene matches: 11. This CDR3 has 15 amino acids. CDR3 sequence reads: CASSNLRAGDETQYF. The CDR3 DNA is TGTGCCAGCAGTAACCTGAGGGCGGGAGATGAGACCCAGTACTTC.

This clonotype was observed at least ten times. CDR3 sequence reads: CASSLSHGRMRSGELFF. The CDR3 DNA reads as TGCGCCAGCAGCTTGTCTCACGGGAGAATGAGGTCCGGGGAGCTGTTTTTT. The J gene is TRBJ2-2, the V gene TRBV5-1; possible D gene TRBD2, 6 bases. Germline V gene lookup returns CDR1 SGHRS and CDR2 YFSETQ. Deletions cut 1 base from V and 6 bases from J, with 19 bases between. The CDR3 totals 17 residues.

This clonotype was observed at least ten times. Here the CDR3 DNA reads TGTGCCAGCAGCTTAGTGCGGGAGTTTTTCCAAGAGACCCAGTACTTC. It yields the protein CASSLVREFFQETQYF. V usage is TRBV7-2 and J usage is TRBJ2-5; 7 positions match TRBD2. This CDR3 contains 16 residues. Germline-derived CDR1 and CDR2 are SGHTA and FQGNSA. The junction had 6 bases not matched to a gene; V was cut back by 1 base and J by 1 base.

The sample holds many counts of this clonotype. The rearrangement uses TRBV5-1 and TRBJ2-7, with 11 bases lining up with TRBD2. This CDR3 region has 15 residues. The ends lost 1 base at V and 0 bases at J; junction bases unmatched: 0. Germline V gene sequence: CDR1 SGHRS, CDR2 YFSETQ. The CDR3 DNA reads TGCGCCAGCAGCTTGACTAGCGGGAGCTCCTACGAGCAGTACTTC. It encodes CASSLTSGSSYEQYF.

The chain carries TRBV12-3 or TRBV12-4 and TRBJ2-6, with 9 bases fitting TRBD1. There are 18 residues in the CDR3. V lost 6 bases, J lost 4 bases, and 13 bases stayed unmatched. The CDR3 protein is CASSQTTGGFLGANVLTF. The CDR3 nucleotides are TGTGCCAGCAGCCAAACGACAGGGGGATTTCTCGGGGCCAACGTCCTGACTTTC.

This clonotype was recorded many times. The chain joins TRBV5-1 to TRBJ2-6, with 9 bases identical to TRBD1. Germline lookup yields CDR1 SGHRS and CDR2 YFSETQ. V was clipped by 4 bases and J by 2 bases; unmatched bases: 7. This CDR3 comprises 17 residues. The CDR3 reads CASSALRDRAGANVLTF. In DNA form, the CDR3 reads TGCGCCAGCAGCGCCCTCCGGGACAGGGCTGGGGCCAACGTCCTGACTTTC. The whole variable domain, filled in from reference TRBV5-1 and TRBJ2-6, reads KAGVTQTPRYLIKTRGQQVTLSCSPISGHRSVSWYQQTPGQGLQFLFEYFSETQRNKGNFPGRFSGRQFSNSRSEMNVSTLELGDSALYLCASSALRDRAGANVLTFGAGSRLTVL.

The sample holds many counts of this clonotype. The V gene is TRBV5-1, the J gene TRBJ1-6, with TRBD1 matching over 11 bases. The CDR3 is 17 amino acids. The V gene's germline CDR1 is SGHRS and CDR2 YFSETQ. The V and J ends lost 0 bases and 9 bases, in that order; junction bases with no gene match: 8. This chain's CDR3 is CASSLDVTDRGLSPLHF. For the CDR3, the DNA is TGCGCCAGCAGCTTGGACGTGACGGACAGGGGGCTTTCACCCCTCCACTTT.

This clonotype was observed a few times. CDR3 loop: CASQGLAGFEGQYF. The DNA of the CDR3 is TGTGCCAGCCAGGGACTAGCGGGATTCGAAGGGCAGTATTTT. The J gene is TRBJ2-3, the V gene TRBV27; 13 bases fit TRBD2. V shed 8 bases and J 11 bases; nucleotides not matched to a gene: 10. CDR1 is MNHEY and CDR2 is SMNVEV in the germline V gene (reference sequence). The CDR3 runs 14 residues.

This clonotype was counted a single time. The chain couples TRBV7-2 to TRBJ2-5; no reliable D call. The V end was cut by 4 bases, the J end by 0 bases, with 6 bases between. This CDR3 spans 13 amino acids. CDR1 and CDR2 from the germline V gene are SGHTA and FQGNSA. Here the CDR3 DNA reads TGTGCCAGCAGCTGGCCTAACCAAGAGACCCAGTACTTC. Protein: CASSWPNQETQYF.

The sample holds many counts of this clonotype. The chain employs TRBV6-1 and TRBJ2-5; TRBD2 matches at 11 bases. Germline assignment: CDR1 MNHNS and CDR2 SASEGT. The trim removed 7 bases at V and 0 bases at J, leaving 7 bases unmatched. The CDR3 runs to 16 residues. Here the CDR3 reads CASTRTSGSYQETQYF. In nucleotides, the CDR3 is TGTGCCAGCACTCGGACTAGCGGGTCGTACCAAGAGACCCAGTACTTC.

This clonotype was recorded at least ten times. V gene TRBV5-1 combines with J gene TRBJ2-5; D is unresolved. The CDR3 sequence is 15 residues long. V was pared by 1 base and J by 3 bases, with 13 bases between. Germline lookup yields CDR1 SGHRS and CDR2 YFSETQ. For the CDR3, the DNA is TGCGCCAGCAGCTTGATTGACCGTCCCGAAGAGACCCAGTACTTC. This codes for CASSLIDRPEETQYF.

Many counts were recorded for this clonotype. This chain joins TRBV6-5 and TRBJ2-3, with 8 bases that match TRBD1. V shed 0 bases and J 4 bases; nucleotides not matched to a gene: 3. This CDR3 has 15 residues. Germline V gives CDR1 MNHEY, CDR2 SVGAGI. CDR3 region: CASSYSGQGSDTQYF. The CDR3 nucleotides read TGTGCCAGCAGTTACTCCGGACAGGGCTCAGATACGCAGTATTTT.

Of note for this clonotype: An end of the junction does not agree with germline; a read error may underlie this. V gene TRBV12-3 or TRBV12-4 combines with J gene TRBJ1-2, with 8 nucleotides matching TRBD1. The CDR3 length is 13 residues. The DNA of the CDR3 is TGTGCCAGCAGCGGACAGGGTAACGATGGCTACACCTTC. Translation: CASSGQGNDGYTF.

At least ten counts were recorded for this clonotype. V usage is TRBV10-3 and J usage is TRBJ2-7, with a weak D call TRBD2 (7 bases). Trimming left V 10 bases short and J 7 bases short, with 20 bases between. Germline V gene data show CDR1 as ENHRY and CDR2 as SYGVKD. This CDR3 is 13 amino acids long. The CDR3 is CATGGGMQGEQYF. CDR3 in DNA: TGTGCCACGGGGGGCGGGATGCAGGGAGAGCAGTACTTC.

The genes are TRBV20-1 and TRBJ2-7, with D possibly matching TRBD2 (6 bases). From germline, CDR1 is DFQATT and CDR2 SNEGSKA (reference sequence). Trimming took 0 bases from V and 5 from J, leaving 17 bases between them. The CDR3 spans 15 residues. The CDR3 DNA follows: TGCAGTGCTAGAGATTACGAGGAGGGAAACAACGAGCAGTACTTC. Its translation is CSARDYEEGNNEQYF.

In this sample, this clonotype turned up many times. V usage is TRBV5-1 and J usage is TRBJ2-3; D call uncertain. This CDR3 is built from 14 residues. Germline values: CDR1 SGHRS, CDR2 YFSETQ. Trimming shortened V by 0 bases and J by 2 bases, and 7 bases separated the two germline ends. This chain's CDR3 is CASSLAQNTDTQYF. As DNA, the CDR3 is TGCGCCAGCAGCTTGGCTCAGAACACAGATACGCAGTATTTT. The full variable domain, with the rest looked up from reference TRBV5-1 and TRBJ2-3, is KAGVTQTPRYLIKTRGQQVTLSCSPISGHRSVSWYQQTPGQGLQFLFEYFSETQRNKGNFPGRFSGRQFSNSRSEMNVSTLELGDSALYLCASSLAQNTDTQYFGPGTRLTVL.

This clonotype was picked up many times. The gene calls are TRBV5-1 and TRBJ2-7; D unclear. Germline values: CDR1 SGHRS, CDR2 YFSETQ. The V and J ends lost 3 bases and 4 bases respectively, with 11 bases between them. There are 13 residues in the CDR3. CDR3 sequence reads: CASSSHQTYEQYF. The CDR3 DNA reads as TGCGCCAGCAGCTCGCACCAAACTTACGAGCAGTACTTC.

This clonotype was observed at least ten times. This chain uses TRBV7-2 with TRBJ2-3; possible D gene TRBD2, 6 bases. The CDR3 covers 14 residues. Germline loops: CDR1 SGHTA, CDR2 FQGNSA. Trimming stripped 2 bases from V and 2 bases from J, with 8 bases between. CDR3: CASSLPGATDTQYF. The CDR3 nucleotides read TGTGCCAGCAGCTTACCGGGAGCCACAGATACGCAGTATTTT.

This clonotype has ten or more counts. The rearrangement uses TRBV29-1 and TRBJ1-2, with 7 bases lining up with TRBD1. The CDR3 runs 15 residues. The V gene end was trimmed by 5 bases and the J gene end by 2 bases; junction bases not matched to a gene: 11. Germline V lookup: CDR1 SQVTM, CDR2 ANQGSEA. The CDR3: CSVQRRDRPNYGYTF. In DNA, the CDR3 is TGCAGCGTTCAGAGAAGGGACAGACCAAACTATGGCTACACCTTC.

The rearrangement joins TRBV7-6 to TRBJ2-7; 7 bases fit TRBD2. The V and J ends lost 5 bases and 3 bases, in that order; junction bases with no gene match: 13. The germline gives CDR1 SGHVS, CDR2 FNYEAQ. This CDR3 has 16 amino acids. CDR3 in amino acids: CASSLSGSGDLYEQYF. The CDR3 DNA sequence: TGTGCCAGCAGCCTCAGTGGGAGCGGGGACCTCTACGAGCAGTACTTC.